The rows below give T cell receptor beta chains drawn from one sample of a study of T cell responses to AZD1222 COVID-19 vaccine. Using immunoSEQ multiplex PCR, the repertoire was profiled, and TCRdb retains in-frame clones only, with some absent. In the table there are roughly 120,000 clones, around nine tenths of which are singletons. The starting material was peripheral blood, obtained 28 days after the second AZD1222 dose. The origin of the receptors is an adult who received the AZD1222 COVID-19 vaccine. Each CDR3 is given with its conserved first and last residue. The order of the fields is V gene, CDR3 protein.

V gene: TRBV10-3; CDR3 protein: CAIKAPGTSGGNEQFF
V gene: TRBV14; CDR3 protein: CASSPQAGDYNEQFF
V gene: TRBV18; CDR3 protein: CASSPAGNGGNTIYF
V gene: TRBV7-2; CDR3 protein: CASSLIDDTDTQYF
V gene: TRBV6-5; CDR3 protein: CASSRYQGHAFF
V gene: TRBV7-8; CDR3 protein: CASSQTTGQGVAFF
V gene: TRBV6-1; CDR3 protein: CASSEGLAGGYEQYF
V gene: TRBV5-1; CDR3 protein: CASSLVQGGGYTF
V gene: TRBV6-5; CDR3 protein: CASGLFAGTGDEQYF
V gene: TRBV7-9; CDR3 protein: CASSSSYEAFF
V gene: TRBV2; CDR3 protein: CASSEGGGQFYEQYF
V gene: TRBV12-3/TRBV12-4; CDR3 protein: CASTTGTNEKLFF
V gene: TRBV15; CDR3 protein: CATSSLEGLAGRHTYEQYF
V gene: TRBV7-2; CDR3 protein: CATKQAAGIETQYF
V gene: TRBV13; CDR3 protein: CASSSPLGSPLHF
V gene: TRBV19; CDR3 protein: CASSWRATNTGELFF
V gene: TRBV7-3; CDR3 protein: CASSLTASYNEQFF
V gene: TRBV29-1; CDR3 protein: CSARDRSYNEQFF
V gene: TRBV2; CDR3 protein: CASSDDRGTNEKLFF
V gene: TRBV5-1; CDR3 protein: CASSSSRGNTEAFF
V gene: TRBV14; CDR3 protein: CASSQRYATGELFF
V gene: TRBV29-1; CDR3 protein: CSAPLAGVYNEQFF
V gene: TRBV9; CDR3 protein: CASSVTTGPSGHEQFF
V gene: TRBV27; CDR3 protein: CASSPPGQGGNCAGELFF
V gene: TRBV5-1; CDR3 protein: CASSSDMSDRQYF
V gene: TRBV7-9; CDR3 protein: CASSQGSGNYGYTF
V gene: TRBV6-4; CDR3 protein: CASSSSGNQPQHF
V gene: TRBV21-1; CDR3 protein: CASSGTSGSRIEQFF
V gene: TRBV5-1; CDR3 protein: CASSLEGKYGYTF
V gene: TRBV2; CDR3 protein: CASSEGGQGQPTDTQYF
V gene: TRBV4-1; CDR3 protein: CASSPRDSRRDTQYF